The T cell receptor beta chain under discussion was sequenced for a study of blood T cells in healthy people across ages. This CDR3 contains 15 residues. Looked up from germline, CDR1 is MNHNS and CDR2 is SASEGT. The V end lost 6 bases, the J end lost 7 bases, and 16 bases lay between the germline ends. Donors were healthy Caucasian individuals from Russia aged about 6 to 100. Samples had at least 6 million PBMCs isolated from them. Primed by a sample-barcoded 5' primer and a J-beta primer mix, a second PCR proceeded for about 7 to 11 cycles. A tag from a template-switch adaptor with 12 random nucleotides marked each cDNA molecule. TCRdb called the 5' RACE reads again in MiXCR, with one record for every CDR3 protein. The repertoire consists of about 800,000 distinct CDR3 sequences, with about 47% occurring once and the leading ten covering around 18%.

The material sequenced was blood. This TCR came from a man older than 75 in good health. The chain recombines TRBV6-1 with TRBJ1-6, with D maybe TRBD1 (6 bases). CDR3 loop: CASSATVGANSPLHF. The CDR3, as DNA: TGTGCCAGCAGCGCTACAGTGGGGGCGAATTCACCCCTCCACTTT.